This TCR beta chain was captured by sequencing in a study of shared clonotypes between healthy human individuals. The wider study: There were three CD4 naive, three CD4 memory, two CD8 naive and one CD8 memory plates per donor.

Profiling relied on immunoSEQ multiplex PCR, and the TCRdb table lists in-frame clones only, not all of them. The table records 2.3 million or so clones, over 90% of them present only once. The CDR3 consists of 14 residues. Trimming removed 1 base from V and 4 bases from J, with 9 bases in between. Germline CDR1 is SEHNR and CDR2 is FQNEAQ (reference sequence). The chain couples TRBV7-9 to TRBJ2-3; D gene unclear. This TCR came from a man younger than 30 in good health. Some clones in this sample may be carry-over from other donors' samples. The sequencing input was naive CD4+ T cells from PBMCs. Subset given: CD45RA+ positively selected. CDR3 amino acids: CASSLGVTADTQYF. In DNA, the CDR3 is TGTGCCAGCAGCTTAGGGGTAACAGCAGATACGCAGTATTTT. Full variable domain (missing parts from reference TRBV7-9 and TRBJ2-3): DTGVSQNPRHKITKRGQNVTFRCDPISEHNRLYWYRQTLGQGPEFLTYFQNEAQLEKSRLLSDRFSAERPKGSFSTLEIQRTEQGDSAMYLCASSLGVTADTQYFGPGTRLTVL.